Listed here are 20 T cell receptor beta chains from one sample, sequenced in a study of CD8 T cells in Susac syndrome. RNA amounts of roughly 0.45 to 1 ug underwent reverse transcription with random hexamers. TCRdb passed the immunoSEQ multiplex PCR reads through MiXCR, listing each CDR3 protein once. The sample holds under 200,000 distinct CDR3 sequences, 85% to 95% seen once. Material: CD4+ T cells from PBMCs. These receptors all stem from a human donor in good health.

The chain employs TRBV10-3 and TRBJ1-2, with D possibly matching TRBD1 (6 bases). The CDR3 is made up of 13 amino acids. The germline V gene encodes CDR1 ENHRY and CDR2 SYGVKD. Trimming cost V 3 bases and J 2 bases, with 7 bases left between them. The DNA of the CDR3 is TGTGCCATCAGTGAAGACAGGAACTATGGCTACACCTTC. Translating gives CAISEDRNYGYTF.

The rearrangement joins TRBV20-1 to TRBJ1-2; no definite D call. Germline CDR1 is DFQATT and CDR2 is SNEGSKA (reference sequence). The CDR3 is made up of 11 amino acids. V gave up 3 bases and J gave up 8 bases, with 10 bases separating them. The CDR3 DNA reads TGCAGTGCTAGTGGTTTTTTAGGCTACACCTTC. Translating it yields CSASGFLGYTF.

The rearrangement links TRBV20-1 to TRBJ2-5; D not certain. The V and J ends lost 6 bases and 1 base respectively, with 12 bases between them. The length of the CDR3 is 13 residues. The germline gives CDR1 DFQATT, CDR2 SNEGSKA (reference sequence). The CDR3 DNA follows: TGCAGTGCCCCCGGTGTGGGCCAAGAGACCCAGTACTTC. It yields the protein CSAPGVGQETQYF.

The chain employs TRBV12-3 or TRBV12-4 and TRBJ2-7, with TRBD1 identical over 9 bases. V dropped 5 bases and J dropped 6; count of bases not matched to a gene: 5. The CDR3 totals 13 residues. CDR3 in DNA: TGTGCCAGCAGTCCCGGGACAGGGCGCGAGCAGTACGTC. This codes for CASSPGTGREQYV.

This chain connects TRBV2 to TRBJ2-4; the match to TRBD1 covers 8 bases. Germline V gene lookup returns CDR1 SNHLY and CDR2 FYNNEI. The CDR3 has 16 amino acids. Trimming at V came to 6 bases and at J to 3 bases, leaving 10 bases not matched to a gene. The CDR3 DNA reads as TGTGCCAGCAGCTACTTCAGGGGGCTAGACAAAAACATTCAGTACTTC. Translated, it gives CASSYFRGLDKNIQYF.

This sequence joins TRBV5-1 and TRBJ2-5, with no clear D. V was shortened by 0 bases and J by 4 bases, with 10 bases between the two germline ends. Germline values: CDR1 SGHRS, CDR2 YFSETQ. The CDR3 is made up of 14 amino acids. CDR3 in DNA: TGCGCCAGCAGCTTGGTCATCGGTGGAGAGACCCAGTACTTC. Translating it yields CASSLVIGGETQYF.

The chain employs TRBV12-3 or TRBV12-4 and TRBJ2-2; 8 bases are shared with TRBD2. This CDR3 is 13 amino acids long. J was trimmed by 3 bases and V by 8 bases; bases with no gene match: 2. This CDR3 is CASSGGDTGELFF. The CDR3 DNA sequence: TGTGCCAGCTCCGGGGGGGACACCGGGGAGCTGTTTTTT.

The chain has TRBV20-1 and TRBJ2-3; D is possibly TRBD2 (5 bases). There are 14 residues in the CDR3. V gave up 8 bases and J gave up 1 base, with 16 bases separating them. CDR1 and CDR2 from the germline V gene are DFQATT and SNEGSKA (reference sequence). CDR3 nucleotide sequence: TGCAGTCCCCCCGGGGAGCTAGGCACAGATACGCAGTATTTT. It specifies CSPPGELGTDTQYF.

V usage is TRBV28 and J usage is TRBJ2-3, with no clear D. V lost 0 bases, J lost 6 bases, and 4 bases lay in between. The germline V gene has CDR1 MDHEN and CDR2 SYDVKM. The CDR3 covers 12 residues. CDR3 in DNA: TGTGCCAGCAGTTTATGGTCCGATACGCAGTATTTT. This sequence encodes CASSLWSDTQYF.

CDR3 region: CASSSGGFGNEAFF. The DNA for the CDR3 is TGTGCCAGCAGCTCAGGTGGTTTTGGGAATGAAGCTTTCTTT. The chain joins TRBV7-9 to TRBJ1-1; D gene uncertain. There are 14 residues in the CDR3. The V end was cut by 4 bases, the J end by 7 bases, with 16 bases between. In germline, CDR1 is SEHNR, CDR2 FQNEAQ (reference sequence).

The V call is TRBV7-9, the J call TRBJ2-1; 8 bases map to TRBD2. CDR3 length: 15 residues. Unmatched junction bases numbered 9, after V lost 7 bases and J lost 4 bases. Germline V gives CDR1 SEHNR, CDR2 FQNEAQ (reference sequence). The DNA for the CDR3 is TGTGCCAGCACCTTCAGCGGGAGTGGGTACAATGAGCAGTTCTTC. Its protein product is CASTFSGSGYNEQFF.

V usage is TRBV3-1 and J usage is TRBJ2-1, with D possibly being TRBD2 (6 bases). CDR1 is LGHDT, CDR2 YNNKEL, per germline (reference sequence). Trimming pared 3 bases from V and 2 bases from J, leaving 8 bases between. CDR3 length: 14 amino acids. CDR3 bases: TGTGCCAGCAGCCAGCGGGGAACCTACAATGAGCAGTTCTTC. Translating gives CASSQRGTYNEQFF.

The chain carries TRBV6-5 and TRBJ1-1; D not resolved. This CDR3 is built from 11 residues. V lost 7 bases to trimming and J lost 2 bases, with 5 bases between them. Germline loops: CDR1 MNHEY, CDR2 SVGAGI. CDR3: CASIFNTEAFF. CDR3 DNA: TGTGCCAGCATTTTCAACACTGAAGCTTTCTTT.

The V call is TRBV29-1, the J call TRBJ1-2; D is uncertain. The CDR3 sequence is 13 residues long. Germline V gene data show CDR1 as SQVTM and CDR2 as ANQGSEA. The V end lost 2 bases, the J end lost 4 bases, and 11 bases lay between the germline ends. In nucleotides, the CDR3 is TGCAGCGTTGAACAGCCTCGCGGCTATGGCTACACCTTC. It codes for CSVEQPRGYGYTF.

The chain couples TRBV7-9 to TRBJ1-1; D is possibly TRBD1 (6 bases). The CDR3 runs to 16 residues. V lost 0 bases to trimming and J lost 5 bases, with 16 bases between them. Germline CDR1 and CDR2: SEHNR and FQNEAQ (reference sequence). The CDR3 region has the DNA TGTGCCAGCAGCTTAGCCAGGGGCGCTATCAGGACTGAAGCTTTCTTT. Translated, it gives CASSLARGAIRTEAFF.

V gene TRBV20-1 combines with J gene TRBJ2-1; D perhaps matches TRBD2 (5 bases). Trimming removed 3 bases at V and 7 bases at J, with 10 bases between. The CDR3 consists of 12 residues. Germline V gives CDR1 DFQATT, CDR2 SNEGSKA (reference sequence). The CDR3 loop reads CSASPRGNEQFF. The CDR3 bases are TGCAGTGCTAGCCCTCGAGGGAATGAGCAGTTCTTC.

The rearrangement links TRBV27 to TRBJ2-3; possible D gene TRBD1, 5 bases. The V gene lost 8 bases and the J gene lost 1 base, with 13 bases spanning the gap. The CDR3 covers 14 residues. The germline V gene encodes CDR1 MNHEY and CDR2 SMNVEV (reference sequence). The CDR3 bases are TGTGCCAGCGCCACACAGACAGGCACAGATACGCAGTATTTT. Its translation is CASATQTGTDTQYF.

V usage is TRBV6-1 and J usage is TRBJ2-2, with D tentatively TRBD2 (6 bases). The germline CDR1 and CDR2 sequences are MNHNS and SASEGT. V lost 4 bases and J 2 bases, leaving 14 bases between the germline ends. The CDR3 is 16 residues long. The CDR3 loop reads CASSVAGTDNTGELFF. CDR3 nucleotide sequence: TGTGCCAGCAGTGTAGCCGGGACTGATAACACCGGGGAGCTGTTTTTT.

The chain links TRBV15 to TRBJ2-1; D may correspond to TRBD1 or TRBD2 (5 bases each). The CDR3 sequence is 18 residues long. The germline gives CDR1 LNHNV, CDR2 YYDKDF (reference sequence). The V and J ends lost 0 bases and 5 bases respectively, with 20 bases between them. CDR3 region: CATSRDLILGDPNNEQFF. The CDR3 coding sequence is TGTGCCACCAGCAGAGATCTCATTTTGGGGGATCCCAACAATGAGCAGTTCTTC.

This chain uses TRBV12-3 or TRBV12-4 with TRBJ2-4; D is ambiguous. The CDR3 is made up of 12 amino acids. Trimming left V 6 bases short and J 8 bases short, with 11 bases between. As DNA, the CDR3 is TGTGCCAGCAGCCCTAGGGATGACATTCAGTACTTC. This sequence encodes CASSPRDDIQYF.